There are a few counts of the clone carrying this T cell receptor beta chain. Antigen: not known. Patients all relapsed after autologous stem cell transplantation, and there was variation in brentuximab vedotin exposure. This specimen belongs to a study of PD-1 blockade in classical Hodgkin lymphoma. Overall study findings and caveats: CD4+ TCR diversity, unlike CD8+, climbed significantly by C4D1. Baseline TCR diversity was reportedly lower in newly diagnosed patients than healthy donors.

The repertoire was sequenced with immunoSEQ multiplex PCR; TCRdb's copy has only in-frame clones and lacks some. The sample contains around 24,000 clones, around 70% of which appear only once. CDR3 size: 15 residues. V lost 3 bases, J lost 4 bases, and 15 bases lay in between. Germline values: CDR1 MNHNS, CDR2 SASEGT. The chain employs TRBV6-1 and TRBJ1-2; D not resolved. Sequencing was performed on peripheral blood mononuclear cells (PBMCs), taken before the second cycle of nivolumab. The TCR comes from a human donor with classical Hodgkin lymphoma. This chain's CDR3 is CASSDGRGVGYGYTF. The CDR3 nucleotides are TGTGCCAGCAGTGATGGCCGCGGGGTCGGCTATGGCTACACCTTC.